This TCR beta chain appears in the sequencing data of a study of blood T cell repertoires in COVID-19 (dated by TCRdb to the early 2020s). Context from the whole study: Collaborator samples came from the United States, Italy and Spain and covered acute and convalescent phases of COVID-19. Samples came from the ongoing ImmuneRACE study (first 160 participants) plus 1,254 subjects from 6 global collaborators. The prospective study material was composed of cDNA or gDNA derived from T cells, B-cell-depleted T cells, or PBMCs. The dataset comprised deeply sampled blood TCRbeta repertoires from subjects exposed to, actively infected with, or recovered from COVID-19. Nearly every sample came with metadata listing a de-identified subject ID, COVID-19 status, age in years and sex. The repertoires were released in a freely available public database intended as a resource for research on the immune response to SARS-CoV-2. Where available, HLA class I and class II types were taken from metadata supplied by the sample provider and were not determined by assay-based typing.

The full study reports these points: Clinical and demographic metadata were provided uncurated, with the amount varying by source and participant.

Each collaborating institution followed its own protocols to collect whole blood in K2EDTA tubes. For TCRbeta analysis, collaborators shipped samples in one of three forms: frozen whole blood, isolated PBMCs, or DNA extracted from either of those sample types. The immunoSEQ Assay, a bias-controlled multiplex PCR, was used to amplify TCRbeta CDR3 regions from genomic DNA. In the authors' own workflow: The number of nucleated cells in each sample was estimated by amplification of reference gene primers within the assay. To quantify the absolute abundance of each unique TCRbeta CDR3 rearrangement, sequence reads were collapsed and filtered. For each sample, productive Simpson clonality was calculated as the square root of Simpson's diversity index across productive rearrangements. TCRdb limited this immuneACCESS table to in-frame rearrangements with V and J called. A share of clones is missing; checked studies link under half to unresolved V genes, and the rest is unexplained. The DNA was the basis for D and trimming; V, J and clone size are from that table. Within this sample are 46,000 or so clones, with roughly 90% of them counted one time only. Under 20% of the sample is in the top ten clones.

A note on this clone: This clone's antigen is unknown. No quality values exist for individual bases; no much larger clone is one base distant.

Inclusive of the bounding cysteine and phenylalanine, the CDR3 is 15 residues long. CDR3 DNA only is kept here, 45 bases in frame from base 1. The germline V gene encodes CDR1 MGHRA and CDR2 YSYEKL. Relative to germline, V is missing 4 bases and J is missing 3 bases, with 6 bases of the junction outside any gene match. Rearrangement joined TRBV4-1 to TRBJ2-7; 10 central nucleotides agree with TRBD2. The receptor was isolated from a man aged 65 to 79 with active COVID-19. Sequenced: peripheral blood. In nucleotide form, the sequence is TGCGCCAGCAGCCTTCTAGCGGGGGCCAACTACGAGCAGTACTTC. Its protein product is CASSLLAGANYEQYF.